This TCR beta chain was retrieved from a study of cytomegalovirus exposure and HLA in healthy donors. A multiplex PCR was run with 60 Vbeta primers and 13 Jbeta primers. Authors' data handling: Roughly 73 million unique TCR beta chains, 10 million to 13 million of them shared, were counted by a later analysis. Sequencing used immunoSEQ multiplex PCR; TCRdb keeps in-frame clones, though not all of them. Clonal size and the V and J genes are those of that table, whereas D and trimming came from the DNA. Found here are about 70,000 clones, 74% of them singletons; the top ten hold over 9.5%. This CDR3 has 16 amino acids. Between the trimmed V and J ends, which lost 0 bases and 1 base, there was a span of 12 bases. CDR1 is LNHNV, CDR2 YYDKDF, per germline (reference sequence).

The sequence derives from a human donor in good health. Sequences were obtained from PBMCs. The V call is TRBV15, the J call TRBJ2-5; D is uncertain. The CDR3 reads CATSRDLPDFQETQYF. The CDR3 DNA reads TGTGCCACCAGCAGAGATCTGCCAGACTTCCAAGAGACCCAGTACTTC.